These T cell receptor beta chains were read from a single sample in a study of blood T cell repertoires in COVID-19. Sequencing used immunoSEQ multiplex PCR; TCRdb keeps in-frame clones, though not all of them. The sample consists of nearly 350,000 clones, over 70% of them appearing once. The specimen was peripheral blood. These receptors came from a man aged 25-40 years with active or convalescent COVID-19. Both conserved end residues are part of each CDR3. The D gene is left open where the match is weak. Some rows have no size entry. The others give once, few or many, or a class for an expanded clone.

V: TRBV7-2
size: -
D: TRBD2
J: TRBJ2-7
CDR3: CASSPGGGPYEQYF
DNA: TGTGCCAGCAGCCCCGGCGGGGGACCCTACGAGCAGTACTTC

V: TRBV5-1
size: -
D: TRBD1
J: TRBJ1-6
CDR3: CASSFGQGNSPLHF
DNA: TGCGCCAGCAGCTTCGGACAGGGAAATTCACCCCTCCACTTT

V: TRBV3-1/TRBV3-2
size: once
D: TRBD2
J: TRBJ2-2
CDR3: CASSLVAGRSTGELFF
DNA: TGTGCCAGCAGCCTTGTAGCGGGGCGCTCCACCGGGGAGCTGTTTTTT

V: TRBV9
size: -
D: -
J: TRBJ2-5
CDR3: CASSDGERADQETQYF
DNA: TGTGCCAGCAGTGACGGAGAGCGAGCGGACCAAGAGACCCAGTACTTC

V: TRBV19
size: -
D: TRBD1
J: TRBJ1-3
CDR3: CASTDGTGDNTIYF
DNA: TGTGCCAGTACCGATGGAACAGGGGACAACACCATATATTTT

V: TRBV29-1
size: -
D: -
J: TRBJ1-2
CDR3: CSVGEGDKGYTF
DNA: TGCAGCGTTGGAGAAGGGGACAAGGGCTACACCTTC

V: TRBV15
size: -
D: TRBD1
J: TRBJ2-3
CDR3: CATSSDRATDTQYF
DNA: TGTGCCACCAGCAGTGACAGGGCCACAGATACGCAGTATTTT

V: TRBV28
size: -
D: -
J: TRBJ1-2
CDR3: CASSLRGGANYGYTF
DNA: TGTGCCAGCAGTTTACGGGGGGGAGCTAACTATGGCTACACCTTC

V: TRBV5-6
size: -
D: TRBD2
J: TRBJ2-1
CDR3: CASSLSQGLARYNEQFF
DNA: TGTGCCAGCAGCCTTTCCCAGGGACTAGCGCGCTACAATGAGCAGTTCTTC

V: TRBV9
size: few
D: -
J: TRBJ1-3
CDR3: CASSVAGGAGNTIYF
DNA: TGTGCCAGCAGCGTAGCGGGAGGTGCTGGAAACACCATATATTTT

V: TRBV7-3
size: many
D: -
J: TRBJ1-5
CDR3: CASSFTAGQPQHF
DNA: TGTGCCAGCAGCTTCACAGCGGGTCAGCCCCAGCATTTT

V: TRBV27
size: -
D: -
J: TRBJ1-1
CDR3: CASSFGRGSGNTEAFF
DNA: TGTGCCAGCAGTTTCGGCAGGGGTTCGGGGAACACTGAAGCTTTCTTT

V: TRBV20-1
size: -
D: -
J: TRBJ1-2
CDR3: CSWESGYGYTF
DNA: TGCAGCTGGGAGTCGGGGTATGGCTACACCTTC

V: TRBV10-3
size: -
D: -
J: TRBJ1-6
CDR3: CASSEENNSPLHF
DNA: TGTGCCTCCAGTGAGGAGAATAATTCACCCCTCCACTTT

V: TRBV28
size: -
D: -
J: TRBJ1-5
CDR3: CASTPSGDQPQHF
DNA: TGTGCCAGCACCCCCAGCGGAGATCAGCCCCAGCATTTT

V: TRBV4-1
size: -
D: TRBD1
J: TRBJ1-2
CDR3: CASSRTGGYGYTF
DNA: TGCGCCAGCAGCCGGACAGGGGGCTATGGCTACACCTTC

V: TRBV9
size: -
D: TRBD2
J: TRBJ2-5
CDR3: CASSPRLAGVGTQYF
DNA: TGTGCCAGCAGCCCCAGACTAGCGGGAGTAGGGACCCAGTACTTC

V: TRBV30
size: -
D: TRBD1
J: TRBJ1-1
CDR3: CAWSGYRGPLRDTEAFF
DNA: TGTGCCTGGAGTGGGTACAGGGGCCCTCTTCGGGATACTGAAGCTTTCTTT

V: TRBV20-1
size: -
D: -
J: TRBJ2-1
CDR3: CSALAVNEQFF
DNA: TGCAGTGCTTTAGCGGTAAATGAGCAGTTCTTC

V: TRBV7-3
size: -
D: -
J: TRBJ2-7
CDR3: CASSKGRENEQYF
DNA: TGTGCCAGCAGCAAAGGCCGGGAGAACGAGCAGTACTTC

V: TRBV5-4
size: -
D: TRBD1
J: TRBJ1-2
CDR3: CASSAGTGGSLYGYTF
DNA: TGTGCCAGCAGCGCGGGGACAGGGGGATCCCTCTATGGCTACACCTTC

V: TRBV28
size: -
D: -
J: TRBJ1-2
CDR3: CASNPPLIQAGRNYGYTF
DNA: TGTGCCAGCAACCCACCCCTCATCCAGGCGGGGCGAAACTATGGCTACACCTTC

V: TRBV5-6
size: -
D: TRBD2
J: TRBJ2-7
CDR3: CASRPPGLAAPYEQYF
DNA: TGTGCCAGCCGGCCCCCGGGACTAGCGGCACCCTACGAGCAGTACTTC

V: TRBV10-3
size: -
D: -
J: TRBJ1-5
CDR3: CAISESIGVGQPQHF
DNA: TGTGCCATCAGTGAGTCGATCGGGGTCGGTCAGCCCCAGCATTTT

V: TRBV2
size: once
D: -
J: TRBJ2-5
CDR3: CASKSRRDQETQYF
DNA: TGTGCCAGCAAATCTCGGCGGGATCAAGAGACCCAGTACTTC

V: TRBV5-8
size: -
D: -
J: TRBJ2-7
CDR3: CASSLSSNSREQYF
DNA: TGTGCCAGCAGCTTGTCCTCCAATTCGAGGGAGCAGTACTTC

V: TRBV14
size: -
D: -
J: TRBJ2-7
CDR3: CASSLGRGAYEQYF
DNA: TGTGCCAGCAGCCTAGGGCGGGGAGCCTACGAGCAGTACTTC

V: TRBV18
size: -
D: -
J: TRBJ2-7
CDR3: CASSPWSRAVYNEQYF
DNA: TGTGCCAGCTCACCATGGAGCAGGGCGGTATACAACGAGCAGTACTTC

V: TRBV27
size: once
D: TRBD2
J: TRBJ2-1
CDR3: CASSPILAGANEQFF
DNA: TGTGCCAGCTCACCCATACTAGCGGGGGCTAATGAGCAGTTCTTC

V: TRBV7-2
size: -
D: TRBD1
J: TRBJ1-6
CDR3: CASSFPTGTGENSPLHF
DNA: TGTGCCAGCAGCTTCCCCACCGGGACAGGGGAAAATTCACCCCTCCACTTT

V: TRBV10-3
size: -
D: -
J: TRBJ2-5
CDR3: CAISESTGVETQYF
DNA: TGTGCCATCAGTGAGTCGACGGGGGTGGAGACCCAGTACTTC

V: TRBV15
size: -
D: TRBD2
J: TRBJ2-3
CDR3: CATSIGLATDTQYF
DNA: TGTGCCACCAGCATCGGACTAGCGACAGATACGCAGTATTTT

V: TRBV30
size: -
D: -
J: TRBJ1-4
CDR3: CAWRVQGVEKLFF
DNA: TGTGCCTGGAGGGTACAGGGTGTTGAAAAACTGTTTTTT

V: TRBV7-3
size: -
D: -
J: TRBJ2-1
CDR3: CASSLNPGSSYNEQFF
DNA: TGTGCCAGCAGCTTAAACCCTGGGAGCTCCTACAATGAGCAGTTCTTC

V: TRBV7-9
size: -
D: -
J: TRBJ2-1
CDR3: CASSSDRWGEYEQFF
DNA: TGTGCCAGCAGCTCAGATCGCTGGGGAGAATATGAGCAGTTCTTC

V: TRBV10-3
size: -
D: TRBD1
J: TRBJ2-7
CDR3: CAISEGGTGHYEQYF
DNA: TGTGCCATCAGTGAGGGCGGGACAGGGCACTACGAGCAGTACTTC

V: TRBV6-5
size: -
D: -
J: TRBJ2-7
CDR3: CASSYGPGYEQYF
DNA: TGTGCCAGCAGTTATGGCCCAGGGTACGAGCAGTACTTC

V: TRBV24-1
size: -
D: TRBD2
J: TRBJ2-2
CDR3: CATSDFPSGGSNTGELFF
DNA: TGTGCCACCAGTGATTTCCCTAGCGGGGGGTCGAACACCGGGGAGCTGTTTTTT

V: TRBV6-2/TRBV6-3
size: -
D: TRBD1
J: TRBJ1-2
CDR3: CASSNSGTANYGYTF
DNA: TGTGCCAGCAGTAACTCGGGGACAGCTAACTATGGCTACACCTTC

V: TRBV18
size: -
D: -
J: TRBJ2-5
CDR3: CASCGAAYQETQYF
DNA: TGTGCCAGCTGCGGGGCCGCGTACCAAGAGACCCAGTACTTC

V: TRBV29-1
size: -
D: -
J: TRBJ2-2
CDR3: CSGRQSNTGELFF
DNA: TGCAGCGGGAGACAGTCGAACACCGGGGAGCTGTTTTTT

V: TRBV21-1
size: -
D: -
J: TRBJ2-5
CDR3: CASSNRDRDPETQYF
DNA: TGTGCCAGCAGCAACCGGGACAGGGACCCAGAGACCCAGTACTTC

V: TRBV2
size: -
D: -
J: TRBJ1-4
CDR3: CASEPTATNEKLFF
DNA: TGTGCCAGCGAACCGACAGCAACTAATGAAAAACTGTTTTTT

V: TRBV6-1
size: -
D: TRBD1
J: TRBJ2-7
CDR3: CASSDPDRESYEQYF
DNA: TGTGCCAGCAGTGATCCGGACAGGGAGTCCTACGAGCAGTACTTC

V: TRBV24-1
size: -
D: TRBD1
J: TRBJ2-7
CDR3: CATSDRDRVNEQYF
DNA: TGTGCCACCAGTGACCGGGACAGGGTCAACGAGCAGTACTTC

V: TRBV9
size: once
D: -
J: TRBJ2-3
CDR3: CASSVLGTRSTDTQYF
DNA: TGTGCCAGCAGCGTACTGGGGACTCGAAGCACAGATACGCAGTATTTT

V: TRBV11-3
size: few
D: -
J: TRBJ1-6
CDR3: CASSEAGGNSPLHF
DNA: TGTGCCAGCAGCGAGGCCGGGGGGAATTCACCCCTCCACTTT

V: TRBV2
size: -
D: -
J: TRBJ1-2
CDR3: CASSLIRRDGYTF
DNA: TGTGCCAGCAGCCTTATACGGAGGGATGGCTACACCTTC

V: TRBV7-3
size: -
D: -
J: TRBJ2-2
CDR3: CASSPRAGNTGELFF
DNA: TGTGCCAGCAGCCCCAGGGCAGGGAACACCGGGGAGCTGTTTTTT

V: TRBV4-3
size: few
D: TRBD1
J: TRBJ1-2
CDR3: CASSPTTGALAYGYTF
DNA: TGCGCCAGCAGCCCGACCACAGGGGCCTTGGCCTATGGCTACACCTTC

V: TRBV11-2
size: -
D: -
J: TRBJ2-4
CDR3: CASSGLQDQYF
DNA: TGTGCCAGCAGCGGCCTACAGGATCAGTACTTC

V: TRBV24-1
size: -
D: -
J: TRBJ2-2
CDR3: CATEGAGELFF
DNA: TGTGCCACCGAGGGAGCTGGGGAGCTGTTTTTT

V: TRBV9
size: -
D: TRBD2
J: TRBJ2-1
CDR3: CASSRGTSKGGEQFF
DNA: TGTGCCAGCAGCCGCGGGACTAGCAAAGGAGGTGAGCAGTTCTTC